This TCR beta chain was sequenced in a study of post-analysis software for immune sequencing data. Study-level background: Relapsing-remitting, secondary progressive and progressive-relapsing forms made up the multiple sclerosis disease courses.

Presence of unique molecular identifiers characterized the TCR beta cDNA libraries. Roughly 0.5 million cDNA molecules were obtained from about 0.98 to 11 million T cells. TCRdb reprocessed the PCR reads via MiXCR and lists one record per CDR3 protein. The sample shows roughly 800,000 distinct CDR3 sequences, 30% of them seen only once. Concerning this clonotype: The antigen remains undetermined.

Findings and caveats of the study: The study found significantly lower normalized Chao1 diversity in multiple sclerosis patients than in controls.

Source material: blood. This receptor was identified in a girl aged 5-17 years with multiple sclerosis.

The CDR3 here is CASSLSAGSSGANVLTF. The CDR3 nucleotides are TGTGCCAGCAGCTTGTCAGCGGGGTCCTCTGGGGCCAACGTCCTGACTTTC. The V gene is TRBV5-8, the J gene TRBJ2-6, with 7 bases identical to TRBD2. This CDR3 comprises 17 residues. The junction had 4 bases not matched to a gene; V was cut back by 1 base and J by 0 bases. Germline assignment: CDR1 SGHTS and CDR2 YDEGEE.